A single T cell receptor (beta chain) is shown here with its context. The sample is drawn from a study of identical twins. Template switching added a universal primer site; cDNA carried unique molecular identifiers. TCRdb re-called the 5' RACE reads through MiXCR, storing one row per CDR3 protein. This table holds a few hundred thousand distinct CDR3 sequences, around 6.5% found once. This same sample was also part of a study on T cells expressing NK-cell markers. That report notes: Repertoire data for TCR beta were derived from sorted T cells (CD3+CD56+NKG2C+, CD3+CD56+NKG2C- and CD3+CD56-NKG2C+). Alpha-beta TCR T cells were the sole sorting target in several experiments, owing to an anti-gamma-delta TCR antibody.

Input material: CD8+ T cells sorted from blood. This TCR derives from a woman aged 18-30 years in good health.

The CDR3 nucleotides are TGTGCCAGCAGCCCCGGGACTAGCGGGGAAAGCTCCTACAATGAGCAGTTCTTC. Amino acid sequence: CASSPGTSGESSYNEQFF. The J gene is TRBJ2-1, the V gene TRBV3-1, with 13 bases that match TRBD2. After removal of 4 bases from V and 0 bases from J, the junction contained 6 bases not matched to a gene. The CDR3 spans 18 residues. Germline CDR1 reads LGHDT; CDR2 reads YNNKEL (reference sequence).